This T cell receptor beta chain was sequenced during a study of cytotoxic CD8 clonotypes in ibrutinib-treated CLL. Overall study: By median around 74 months, about twelve had progressed and 14 stayed remitted; responses had been 2 complete and about 24 partial. With a range of 6 to 36, the median treatment time before response samples were taken was roughly 12 months.

Germline V CDR1 and CDR2: SGHRS, YFSETQ. CDR3 length: 14 amino acids. The V end was cut by 0 bases, the J end by 6 bases, with 12 bases between. Details on this clone: Its antigen is not known.

Study-level findings and limits: Public clonotypes were uncommon and contracted or stayed stable on treatment. Clonality, elevated at ibrutinib response, dropped back toward baseline at progression.

Using immunoSEQ multiplex PCR, the repertoire was profiled, and TCRdb retains in-frame clones only, with some absent. The sample lists around 140,000 clones; approximately 80% were seen once. This specimen was PBMCs, taken after 24 months of ibrutinib treatment. The source is a human donor with chronic lymphocytic leukemia. The chain has TRBV5-1 and TRBJ1-2, with D unresolved. CDR3 DNA sequence: TGCGCCAGCAGCTTGGAGAGTTTCCAGGATGGCTACACCTTC. Protein: CASSLESFQDGYTF.